This is a list of T cell receptor beta chains from one sample in a study of CD8+ T cells in alopecia areata. This table comes from immunoSEQ multiplex PCR, and its TCRdb copy is limited to in-frame clones, with some not included. This sample yields more than 90,000 clones, of which roughly two fifths are seen a single time; over 3% belongs to the top ten. Material for sequencing was CD4+ T cells sorted from blood. The receptors here all came from a human donor with alopecia areata. Both conserved end residues are part of each CDR3. The D gene is left open where the match is weak. Expanded clones get a size class; other rows say once, few or many, or leave the size out.

V: TRBV15
J: TRBJ2-1
D: .
size: few
CDR3: CATSSGDRNEQFF
DNA: TGTGCCACCAGCAGTGGGGACCGAAATGAGCAGTTCTTC

V: TRBV7-2
J: TRBJ2-3
D: .
size: few
CDR3: CASSPGGWTDTQYF
DNA: TGTGCCAGCAGCCCCGGCGGATGGACAGATACGCAGTATTTT

V: TRBV29-1
J: TRBJ1-2
D: TRBD1
size: few
CDR3: CSVEGRTGGRTYGYTF
DNA: TGCAGCGTTGAAGGAAGGACAGGGGGCCGAACCTATGGCTACACCTTC

V: TRBV29-1
J: TRBJ2-1
D: TRBD2
size: .
CDR3: CSSTGTSGITGYNEQFF
DNA: TGCAGCTCCACGGGTACTAGCGGCATTACGGGTTACAATGAGCAGTTCTTC

V: TRBV6-6
J: TRBJ1-6
D: .
size: once
CDR3: CASSYIGALHF
DNA: TGTGCCAGCAGTTACATCGGGGCTCTCCACTTT

V: TRBV9
J: TRBJ2-7
D: .
size: once
CDR3: CASSREGSSYEQYF
DNA: TGTGCCAGCAGCCGCGAGGGGAGCTCCTACGAGCAGTACTTC

V: TRBV29-1
J: TRBJ2-1
D: TRBD2
size: few
CDR3: CSVEKVGGPLNEQFF
DNA: TGCAGCGTTGAAAAAGTGGGAGGGCCTTTGAATGAGCAGTTCTTC

V: TRBV29-1
J: TRBJ1-1
D: .
size: few
CDR3: CSVKALGGTEAFF
DNA: TGCAGCGTTAAGGCGCTGGGGGGGACTGAAGCTTTCTTT

V: TRBV5-1
J: TRBJ2-2
D: .
size: once
CDR3: CASSSEGSQFGELFF
DNA: TGCGCCAGCAGCTCCGAGGGCAGCCAGTTCGGGGAGCTGTTTTTT

V: TRBV30
J: TRBJ2-5
D: .
size: .
CDR3: CAWSVGNWETQYF
DNA: TGTGCCTGGAGTGTCGGGAATTGGGAGACCCAGTACTTC

V: TRBV9
J: TRBJ2-6
D: .
size: .
CDR3: CASSVRGGSGANVLTF
DNA: TGTGCCAGCAGCGTAAGGGGCGGCTCTGGGGCCAACGTCCTGACTTTC

V: TRBV6-6
J: TRBJ2-1
D: TRBD1
size: few
CDR3: CASRGRDRGSIEQFF
DNA: TGTGCCAGCAGAGGCCGGGACAGGGGGTCCATTGAGCAGTTCTTC

V: TRBV29-1
J: TRBJ2-7
D: TRBD2
size: .
CDR3: CSVESGLGGAYEQYF
DNA: TGCAGCGTTGAATCGGGACTAGGAGGCGCTTACGAGCAGTACTTC

V: TRBV29-1
J: TRBJ1-1
D: TRBD1
size: few
CDR3: CSVGQGQGPTEAFF
DNA: TGCAGCGTCGGCCAGGGACAGGGGCCCACTGAAGCTTTCTTT

V: TRBV28
J: TRBJ1-2
D: .
size: few
CDR3: CASSVGQPYGYTF
DNA: TGTGCCAGCAGCGTCGGACAACCCTATGGCTACACCTTC

V: TRBV4-2
J: TRBJ2-7
D: TRBD2
size: .
CDR3: CASSQDSGAAYEQYF
DNA: TGTGCCAGCAGCCAAGATAGCGGGGCAGCCTACGAGCAGTACTTC

V: TRBV9
J: TRBJ2-3
D: TRBD2
size: .
CDR3: CASSFRLAGAPDTQYF
DNA: TGTGCCAGCAGCTTTCGACTAGCGGGAGCCCCAGATACGCAGTATTTT

V: TRBV29-1
J: TRBJ2-2
D: TRBD1
size: few
CDR3: CSATKDRGRGGELFF
DNA: TGCAGCGCAACCAAAGACAGGGGGCGTGGCGGGGAGCTGTTTTTT

V: TRBV7-2
J: TRBJ2-1
D: .
size: .
CDR3: CASSPDGTYNEQFF
DNA: TGTGCCAGCAGCCCGGACGGGACCTACAATGAGCAGTTCTTC

V: TRBV27
J: TRBJ1-1
D: .
size: .
CDR3: CASSQDIWNTEAFF
DNA: TGTGCCAGCAGTCAGGACATATGGAACACTGAAGCTTTCTTT

V: TRBV28
J: TRBJ2-7
D: .
size: few
CDR3: CASSSSREQYF
DNA: TGTGCCAGCAGTTCTAGTCGGGAGCAGTACTTC

V: TRBV29-1
J: TRBJ2-3
D: .
size: .
CDR3: CSVRQAGSTDTQYF
DNA: TGCAGCGTCCGTCAGGCAGGGAGCACAGATACGCAGTATTTT

V: TRBV7-9
J: TRBJ2-5
D: .
size: .
CDR3: CASSPSSGARGETQYF
DNA: TGTGCCAGCAGCCCCTCGTCAGGGGCGAGGGGGGAGACCCAGTACTTC

V: TRBV7-9
J: TRBJ2-7
D: .
size: .
CDR3: CASSPRRKGRISYEQYF
DNA: TGTGCCAGCAGCCCCCGCCGTAAGGGACGGATCTCCTACGAGCAGTACTTC

V: TRBV7-2
J: TRBJ2-7
D: .
size: few
CDR3: CASSGGQGYEQYF
DNA: TGTGCCAGCAGCGGCGGGCAGGGCTACGAGCAGTACTTC

V: TRBV2
J: TRBJ2-1
D: .
size: few
CDR3: CASSEALIGNEQFF
DNA: TGTGCCAGCAGTGAAGCGCTCATTGGAAATGAGCAGTTCTTC

V: TRBV7-2
J: TRBJ2-7
D: .
size: few
CDR3: CASSSGFGSAYEQYF
DNA: TGTGCCAGCAGCTCAGGTTTTGGGTCCGCCTACGAGCAGTACTTC

V: TRBV29-1
J: TRBJ1-1
D: .
size: few
CDR3: CSVAVGGGFGTEAFF
DNA: TGCAGCGTTGCCGTGGGCGGCGGTTTTGGGACTGAAGCTTTCTTT

V: TRBV29-1
J: TRBJ1-1
D: .
size: .
CDR3: CSVETSMNTEAFF
DNA: TGCAGCGTGGAGACCTCAATGAACACTGAAGCTTTCTTT

V: TRBV29-1
J: TRBJ2-2
D: .
size: few
CDR3: CSVEWGANTGELFF
DNA: TGCAGCGTTGAGTGGGGGGCAAACACCGGGGAGCTGTTTTTT

V: TRBV7-3
J: TRBJ2-3
D: .
size: .
CDR3: CASSANGEMGDTQYF
DNA: TGTGCCAGCAGCGCAAACGGGGAAATGGGAGATACGCAGTATTTT

V: TRBV29-1
J: TRBJ2-7
D: .
size: few
CDR3: CSVHRNYEQYF
DNA: TGCAGCGTGCACAGGAACTACGAGCAGTACTTC

V: TRBV6-5
J: TRBJ2-6
D: TRBD1
size: .
CDR3: CASNGQGTGANVLTF
DNA: TGTGCCAGCAACGGACAGGGGACCGGGGCCAACGTCCTGACTTTC

V: TRBV28
J: TRBJ2-7
D: .
size: .
CDR3: CASSGRIEQYF
DNA: TGTGCCAGCAGCGGGCGGATCGAGCAGTACTTC

V: TRBV29-1
J: TRBJ2-3
D: .
size: medium-sized
CDR3: CSLSSASTDTQYF
DNA: TGCAGCCTTTCTAGCGCTAGCACAGATACGCAGTATTTT

V: TRBV7-2
J: TRBJ2-6
D: .
size: .
CDR3: CASNPRPQARNVLTF
DNA: TGTGCCAGCAACCCCAGGCCGCAGGCCCGGAACGTCCTGACTTTC

V: TRBV7-9
J: TRBJ2-5
D: TRBD2
size: .
CDR3: CASSLGLAFIETQYF
DNA: TGTGCCAGCAGCTTAGGACTAGCGTTTATCGAGACCCAGTACTTC

V: TRBV28
J: TRBJ2-5
D: TRBD2
size: .
CDR3: CASGRGGTGGTQYF
DNA: TGTGCCAGCGGTCGGGGGGGGACGGGCGGAACCCAGTACTTC

V: TRBV18
J: TRBJ2-5
D: .
size: few
CDR3: CASSPRGQETQYF
DNA: TGTGCCAGCTCACCACGGGGCCAAGAGACCCAGTACTTC

V: TRBV20-1
J: TRBJ1-1
D: .
size: once
CDR3: CSARLGTAFF
DNA: TGCAGTGCTAGACTGGGGACGGCTTTCTTT

V: TRBV7-2
J: TRBJ2-7
D: TRBD1
size: few
CDR3: CASSPRMRGRYEQYF
DNA: TGTGCCAGCAGCCCCCGAATGAGGGGGCGATACGAGCAGTACTTC

V: TRBV7-9
J: TRBJ2-3
D: TRBD1
size: .
CDR3: CASSLTGGASFGTDTQYF
DNA: TGTGCCAGCAGCTTGACAGGGGGCGCATCCTTCGGCACAGATACGCAGTATTTT

V: TRBV30
J: TRBJ2-7
D: TRBD2
size: few
CDR3: CAWRGRASGGYEQYF
DNA: TGTGCCTGGAGAGGGCGGGCTAGCGGGGGGTACGAGCAGTACTTC

V: TRBV29-1
J: TRBJ2-5
D: .
size: few
CDR3: CSVEHRAWYQETQYF
DNA: TGCAGCGTTGAACACAGGGCTTGGTACCAAGAGACCCAGTACTTC

V: TRBV29-1
J: TRBJ1-5
D: .
size: few
CDR3: CSVGGGFEQPQHF
DNA: TGCAGCGTTGGGGGGGGGTTTGAGCAGCCCCAGCATTTT

V: TRBV6-6
J: TRBJ2-5
D: .
size: .
CDR3: CASNSDRQETQYF
DNA: TGTGCCAGCAACTCGGACAGACAAGAGACCCAGTACTTC

V: TRBV4-3
J: TRBJ2-7
D: .
size: .
CDR3: CASSQDVLTYEQYF
DNA: TGCGCCAGCAGCCAAGATGTGTTAACCTACGAGCAGTACTTC

V: TRBV5-1
J: TRBJ2-1
D: .
size: .
CDR3: CASSLAGIKGNEQFF
DNA: TGCGCCAGCAGCTTGGCGGGAATTAAGGGAAATGAGCAGTTCTTC

V: TRBV27
J: TRBJ1-4
D: .
size: .
CDR3: CASRTLQRDFEKLFF
DNA: TGTGCCAGCCGGACCCTACAGAGAGATTTTGAAAAACTGTTTTTT

V: TRBV9
J: TRBJ2-1
D: .
size: .
CDR3: CASSHEEFF
DNA: TGTGCCAGCAGCCACGAGGAGTTCTTC

V: TRBV30
J: TRBJ2-3
D: TRBD2
size: .
CDR3: CAWSGRSGLAGGTDTQYF
DNA: TGTGCCTGGAGTGGAAGATCGGGACTAGCGGGAGGAACAGATACGCAGTATTTT

V: TRBV5-1
J: TRBJ2-1
D: .
size: .
CDR3: CATSPGQTYNEQFF
DNA: TGCGCCACCTCTCCCGGACAGACATACAATGAGCAGTTCTTC